This entry concerns a single TCR beta chain. These data are taken from a study of a mutant IDH1 vaccine in newly diagnosed glioma. Some clones are missing from TCRdb's copy, which holds only in-frame ones; the method was immunoSEQ multiplex PCR. The data show 55,000 to 70,000 clones, 70% to 80% seen once. Stated time point: baseline, week 1 (first vaccination visit). The treatment is: pre-vaccination baseline after standard-of-care therapy. Trimming cost V 5 bases and J 7 bases, with 18 bases left between them. CDR1 MNHEY and CDR2 SVGAGI come from the germline V gene. The CDR3 is made up of 15 amino acids.

The receptor was derived from a man aged 45 to 65 with glioma. The sequences come from PBMCs, collected from a glioma patient treated with radiotherapy, temozolomide or both. The rearrangement links TRBV6-5 to TRBJ1-5, with D possibly being TRBD1 (6 bases). CDR3 nucleotides: TGTGCCAGCAGTCCCCACGGACAGTTAAACCAGCCCCAGCATTTT. Protein: CASSPHGQLNQPQHF.